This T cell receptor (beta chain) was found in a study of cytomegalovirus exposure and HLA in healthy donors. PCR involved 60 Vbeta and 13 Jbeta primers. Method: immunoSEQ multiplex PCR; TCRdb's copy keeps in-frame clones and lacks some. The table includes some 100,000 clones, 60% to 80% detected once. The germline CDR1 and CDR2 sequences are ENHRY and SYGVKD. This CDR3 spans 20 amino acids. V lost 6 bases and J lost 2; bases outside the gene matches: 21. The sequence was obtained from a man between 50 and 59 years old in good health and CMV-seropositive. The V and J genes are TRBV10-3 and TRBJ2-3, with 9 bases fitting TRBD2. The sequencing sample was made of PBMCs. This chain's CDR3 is CAIRATSRRGGYNYTDTQYF. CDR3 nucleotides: TGTGCCATCAGGGCCACTAGCCGGCGGGGGGGATACAATTACACAGATACGCAGTATTTT.